This T cell receptor beta chain was sequenced during a study of blood T cell repertoires in COVID-19. Overall study: Some COVID-19 samples were acute and others convalescent; all came from the United States, Italy and Spain.

As processed by the authors: It was from reference gene primer amplification that nucleated cell counts were estimated. Sequencing used immunoSEQ multiplex PCR; TCRdb keeps in-frame clones, though not all of them. The V and J calls and the clone size are those of that table, but D and trimming were determined from the DNA. The sample lists tens of thousands of clones; roughly 90% were seen once. Germline V gene lookup returns CDR1 MGHRA and CDR2 YSYEKL. This CDR3 has 19 amino acids. The V and J ends lost 1 base and 9 bases, in that order; junction bases with no gene match: 16. V gene TRBV4-1 combines with J gene TRBJ2-4; 12 bases line up with TRBD2. The TCR was taken from a man in his sixties with acute or convalescent COVID-19. The sample consisted of peripheral blood. CDR3 bases: TGCGCCAGCAGCCAAGCGGGTCTCCACCTAGCGGGGGGGCAGGGCATTCAGTACTTC. Its protein product is CASSQAGLHLAGGQGIQYF.